The clone carrying this T cell receptor beta chain was detected only once. The antigen remains unidentified. The study ran its PCR with 60 Vbeta and 13 Jbeta primers. Here immunoSEQ multiplex PCR was the method, and the copy in TCRdb shows in-frame clones only, minus some. The profile shows about 100,000 clones, roughly 80% of them singletons. The V end lost 5 bases, the J end lost 1 base, and 21 bases lay between the germline ends. This CDR3 comprises 18 residues. The V gene's germline CDR1 is SGHTA and CDR2 FQGNSA. This record belongs to a study of cytomegalovirus exposure and HLA in healthy donors. Regarding the study as a whole: Per a later analysis, 18,000 or so TCR beta sequences showed association with HLA alleles at 0.05 false discovery rate. 87-base-pair reads could not separate some V segments, including TRBV6-2 and TRBV6-3.

Sequencing used PBMCs. The receptor comes from a man between 45 and 60 years old in good health and CMV-seropositive. J is TRBJ1-5 and V is TRBV7-2, with D tentatively TRBD1 (6 bases). DNA for the CDR3: TGTGCCAGCAGCCCTGGGGCAGGGGTAGGCGGGAGCAATCAGCCCCAGCATTTT. Amino acid sequence: CASSPGAGVGGSNQPQHF.